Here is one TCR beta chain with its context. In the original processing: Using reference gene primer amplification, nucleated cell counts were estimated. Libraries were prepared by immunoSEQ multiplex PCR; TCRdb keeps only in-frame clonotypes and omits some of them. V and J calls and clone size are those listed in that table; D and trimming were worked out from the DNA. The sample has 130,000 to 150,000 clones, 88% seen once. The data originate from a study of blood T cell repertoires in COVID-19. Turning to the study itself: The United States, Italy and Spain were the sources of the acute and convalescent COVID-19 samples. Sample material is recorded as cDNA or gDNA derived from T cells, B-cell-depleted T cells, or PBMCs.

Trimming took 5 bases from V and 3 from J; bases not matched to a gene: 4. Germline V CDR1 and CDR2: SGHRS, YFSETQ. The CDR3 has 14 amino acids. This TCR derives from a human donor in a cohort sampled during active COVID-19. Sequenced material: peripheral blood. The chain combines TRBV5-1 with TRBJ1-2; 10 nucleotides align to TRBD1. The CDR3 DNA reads TGCGCCAGCAGACGACAGGGGGCCGACTATGGCTACACCTTC. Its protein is CASRRQGADYGYTF.